Listed below are T cell receptor beta chains from one sample, sequenced in a study of blood T cell repertoires in COVID-19. Method: immunoSEQ multiplex PCR; TCRdb's copy keeps in-frame clones and lacks some. The sample lists about 150,000 clones; roughly 84% were seen once. Sequenced input: peripheral blood. These receptors were collected from a woman in her forties or fifties with acute or convalescent COVID-19. Both conserved end residues are part of each CDR3. A D gene is named only where the DNA matches it firmly. The size entry is marked missing in some rows and otherwise reads once, few, many or a size class.

CDR3aa: CASSVQGAIPGEQYF
CDR3nt: TGTGCCAGCAGCGTACAGGGGGCTATTCCCGGAGAGCAGTACTTC
abundance: .
j_gene: TRBJ2-7
v_gene: TRBV2
d_gene: TRBD1

CDR3aa: CASSQMPGQGNEQYF
CDR3nt: TGTGCCAGCAGCCAAATGCCGGGACAGGGGAACGAGCAGTACTTC
abundance: .
j_gene: TRBJ2-7
v_gene: TRBV3-1/TRBV3-2
d_gene: TRBD1

CDR3aa: CASSATGSTEAFF
CDR3nt: TGTGCCAGCAGCGCCACAGGGAGCACTGAAGCTTTCTTT
abundance: .
j_gene: TRBJ1-1
v_gene: TRBV9
d_gene: .

CDR3aa: CASRAGGASYEQYF
CDR3nt: TGTGCCAGCAGGGCGGGCGGCGCATCCTACGAGCAGTACTTC
abundance: .
j_gene: TRBJ2-7
v_gene: TRBV7-2
d_gene: .

CDR3aa: CARSLRGSKKYEQYF
CDR3nt: TGTGCCAGAAGCCTGCGGGGGAGCAAGAAGTACGAGCAGTACTTC
abundance: .
j_gene: TRBJ2-7
v_gene: TRBV5-3
d_gene: TRBD2

CDR3aa: CASSLGQGTTEAFF
CDR3nt: TGTGCCAGCAGCTTAGGACAGGGGACCACTGAAGCTTTCTTT
abundance: .
j_gene: TRBJ1-1
v_gene: TRBV5-5
d_gene: TRBD1

CDR3aa: CASTDRGYGYTF
CDR3nt: TGTGCCAGTACGGACAGGGGGTATGGCTACACCTTC
abundance: .
j_gene: TRBJ1-2
v_gene: TRBV19
d_gene: TRBD1

CDR3aa: CASRVTSGIVYEQYF
CDR3nt: TGTGCCAGCAGAGTGACTAGCGGGATCGTGTACGAGCAGTACTTC
abundance: .
j_gene: TRBJ2-7
v_gene: TRBV27
d_gene: TRBD2

CDR3aa: CASSLATPVTGSYEQYF
CDR3nt: TGTGCCAGCAGCTTAGCAACCCCTGTGACGGGCTCCTACGAGCAGTACTTC
abundance: .
j_gene: TRBJ2-7
v_gene: TRBV7-6
d_gene: .

CDR3aa: CASSIQLRGPEAFF
CDR3nt: TGTGCCAGTAGTATTCAGTTGCGGGGGCCCGAGGCTTTCTTT
abundance: .
j_gene: TRBJ1-1
v_gene: TRBV19
d_gene: .

CDR3aa: CASSQESTGGKAFF
CDR3nt: TGTGCCAGCAGCCAAGAATCTACAGGGGGTAAGGCTTTCTTT
abundance: .
j_gene: TRBJ1-1
v_gene: TRBV4-2
d_gene: TRBD1

CDR3aa: CASSPGDRSHNEQFF
CDR3nt: TGCGCCAGCAGCCCAGGGGACAGGAGCCACAATGAGCAGTTCTTC
abundance: .
j_gene: TRBJ2-1
v_gene: TRBV5-1
d_gene: TRBD1

CDR3aa: CASSLYGTAQVGYTF
CDR3nt: TGTGCCAGCAGTTTATATGGGACAGCCCAGGTCGGCTACACCTTC
abundance: few
j_gene: TRBJ1-2
v_gene: TRBV27
d_gene: TRBD1

CDR3aa: CASSPRQGARLPFLNYGYTF
CDR3nt: TGTGCCAGTAGCCCTCGACAGGGGGCTAGGTTACCCTTTCTCAACTATGGCTACACCTTC
abundance: .
j_gene: TRBJ1-2
v_gene: TRBV19
d_gene: TRBD1

CDR3aa: CASSQAGYEKLFF
CDR3nt: TGTGCCAGCAGCCAAGCCGGGTATGAAAAACTGTTTTTT
abundance: .
j_gene: TRBJ1-4
v_gene: TRBV3-1/TRBV3-2
d_gene: .

CDR3aa: CASSIERGGPTDTQYF
CDR3nt: TGTGCCAGTAGTATAGAGCGGGGGGGCCCAACAGATACGCAGTATTTT
abundance: .
j_gene: TRBJ2-3
v_gene: TRBV19
d_gene: TRBD2

CDR3aa: CASSLTGFSGNTIYF
CDR3nt: TGTGCCAGCAGCTTGACAGGGTTCTCTGGAAACACCATATATTTT
abundance: few
j_gene: TRBJ1-3
v_gene: TRBV7-2
d_gene: TRBD1

CDR3aa: CATRWPGYTEAFF
CDR3nt: TGTGCCACCCGGTGGCCGGGGTATACTGAAGCTTTCTTT
abundance: .
j_gene: TRBJ1-1
v_gene: TRBV19
d_gene: .

CDR3aa: CASTGTGDSPLHF
CDR3nt: TGTGCCAGCACCGGGACAGGGGATTCACCCCTCCACTTT
abundance: .
j_gene: TRBJ1-6
v_gene: TRBV2
d_gene: TRBD1

CDR3aa: CASSSQGANQPQHF
CDR3nt: TGTGCCAGCAGTTCCCAGGGGGCCAATCAGCCCCAGCATTTT
abundance: .
j_gene: TRBJ1-5
v_gene: TRBV27
d_gene: TRBD1

CDR3aa: CASSRWTSGLSTDTQYF
CDR3nt: TGTGCCAGCAGCCGTTGGACTAGCGGGTTGAGCACAGATACGCAGTATTTT
abundance: .
j_gene: TRBJ2-3
v_gene: TRBV11-2
d_gene: TRBD2

CDR3aa: CASSPDKDSGYTF
CDR3nt: TGTGCCAGCTCACCAGACAAGGACTCTGGCTACACCTTC
abundance: .
j_gene: TRBJ1-2
v_gene: TRBV18
d_gene: .

CDR3aa: CAISESAGGTGNTIYF
CDR3nt: TGTGCCATCAGTGAGTCCGCAGGGGGCACTGGAAACACCATATATTTT
abundance: .
j_gene: TRBJ1-3
v_gene: TRBV10-3
d_gene: TRBD1

CDR3aa: CASSPSQGWSSGANVLTF
CDR3nt: TGTGCCAGCAGCCCCTCACAGGGCTGGAGCTCTGGGGCCAACGTCCTGACTTTC
abundance: .
j_gene: TRBJ2-6
v_gene: TRBV7-9
d_gene: .

CDR3aa: CASSDLGQETQYF
CDR3nt: TGTGCCAGCAGTGATCTCGGCCAAGAGACCCAGTACTTC
abundance: .
j_gene: TRBJ2-5
v_gene: TRBV2
d_gene: .

CDR3aa: CASKVDRGRGSPLHF
CDR3nt: TGTGCCAGCAAAGTAGACAGGGGAAGGGGTTCACCCCTCCACTTT
abundance: .
j_gene: TRBJ1-6
v_gene: TRBV5-4
d_gene: TRBD1

CDR3aa: CASSLSSSNQPQHF
CDR3nt: TGTGCCAGCAGCTTATCCAGTAGCAATCAGCCCCAGCATTTT
abundance: once
j_gene: TRBJ1-5
v_gene: TRBV7-9
d_gene: .

CDR3aa: CASSSGTGYNEQFF
CDR3nt: TGTGCCAGCAGCTCCGGGACAGGTTACAATGAGCAGTTCTTC
abundance: .
j_gene: TRBJ2-1
v_gene: TRBV7-3
d_gene: TRBD1

CDR3aa: CASSGGGTGTDGYTF
CDR3nt: TGTGCCAGCAGCGGAGGGGGGACAGGGACGGATGGCTACACCTTC
abundance: few
j_gene: TRBJ1-2
v_gene: TRBV5-4
d_gene: TRBD1

CDR3aa: CAGGTVQETQYF
CDR3nt: TGTGCCGGAGGGACAGTCCAAGAGACCCAGTACTTC
abundance: .
j_gene: TRBJ2-5
v_gene: TRBV2
d_gene: .

CDR3aa: CASSLAGSSYNSPLHF
CDR3nt: TGTGCCAGCAGCTTGGCAGGAAGCTCCTATAATTCACCCCTCCACTTT
abundance: .
j_gene: TRBJ1-6
v_gene: TRBV5-5
d_gene: .

CDR3aa: CASSLDQTSPQFF
CDR3nt: TGTGCCAGCAGCTTAGATCAGACTAGCCCACAGTTCTTC
abundance: .
j_gene: TRBJ2-1
v_gene: TRBV11-3
d_gene: TRBD2

CDR3aa: CASSLRGRGEANEKLFF
CDR3nt: TGTGCCAGCAGTTTAAGGGGCCGGGGGGAAGCTAATGAAAAACTGTTTTTT
abundance: .
j_gene: TRBJ1-4
v_gene: TRBV28
d_gene: .

CDR3aa: CASSLAQGTGEEQYF
CDR3nt: TGTGCCAGCAGCTTAGCCCAAGGGACAGGGGAGGAGCAGTACTTC
abundance: .
j_gene: TRBJ2-7
v_gene: TRBV13
d_gene: TRBD1

CDR3aa: CASSLDPDSYYGYTF
CDR3nt: TGTGCCAGCAGTTTAGACCCGGACAGCTACTATGGCTACACCTTC
abundance: .
j_gene: TRBJ1-2
v_gene: TRBV27
d_gene: .

CDR3aa: CASRRDRGHYGYTF
CDR3nt: TGTGCCAGCCGTAGGGACAGGGGGCACTATGGCTACACCTTC
abundance: .
j_gene: TRBJ1-2
v_gene: TRBV6-5
d_gene: TRBD1

CDR3aa: CASRAGTVGEKLFF
CDR3nt: TGTGCCAGCAGAGCCGGGACAGTGGGTGAAAAACTGTTTTTT
abundance: .
j_gene: TRBJ1-4
v_gene: TRBV2
d_gene: TRBD1

CDR3aa: CASSPGRVPRAFF
CDR3nt: TGTGCCAGCAGTCCGGGGAGGGTGCCGAGGGCTTTCTTT
abundance: .
j_gene: TRBJ1-1
v_gene: TRBV12-3/TRBV12-4
d_gene: .

CDR3aa: CASSQQGGGYTF
CDR3nt: TGCGCCAGCAGCCAGCAGGGGGGTGGCTACACCTTC
abundance: .
j_gene: TRBJ1-2
v_gene: TRBV4-3
d_gene: TRBD1

CDR3aa: CASSVVTSGRSGEQYF
CDR3nt: TGTGCCAGCAGCGTAGTTACTAGCGGGAGAAGTGGCGAGCAGTACTTC
abundance: .
j_gene: TRBJ2-7
v_gene: TRBV9
d_gene: TRBD2

CDR3aa: CASSLPQTGIRGYNEQFF
CDR3nt: TGTGCCAGCAGCTTGCCGCAGACAGGGATCCGAGGCTACAATGAGCAGTTCTTC
abundance: .
j_gene: TRBJ2-1
v_gene: TRBV5-4
d_gene: TRBD1

CDR3aa: CASSPPSLNTGELFF
CDR3nt: TGTGCCAGCTCACCACCGTCCCTTAACACCGGGGAGCTGTTTTTT
abundance: few
j_gene: TRBJ2-2
v_gene: TRBV18
d_gene: .